One and the same sample provided the 32 T cell receptor beta chains below, sequenced in a study of shared clonotypes between healthy human individuals. Sequenced by immunoSEQ multiplex PCR; TCRdb stores in-frame clones only, minus some. Of 660,000 or so clones listed, 90% to 97% are singletons. CD45RO-negative cells were positively selected for CCR7, leaving out terminally differentiated effector memory CD45RA+ cells. Sequenced: naive CD8+ T cells sorted from blood. The receptors stem from a woman between 25 and 40 years old in good health.

The chain employs TRBV21-1 and TRBJ2-5; TRBD2, as called in the table, went unchecked against the DNA. The end of the DNA fits TRBJ2-7 better, so the J call may be wrong. TRBV21-1 is annotated as a pseudogene. The CDR3 is 12 amino acids. Here the CDR3 DNA reads TGTGCCAGCAAAGCGGGAACATACGAGCAGTACTTC. Translation gives CASKAGTYEQYF.

The chain uses TRBV28 and TRBJ2-4; 10 nucleotides line up with TRBD1. Germline V lookup: CDR1 MDHEN, CDR2 SYDVKM. V dropped 3 bases and J dropped 6; count of bases not matched to a gene: 2. This CDR3 is built from 14 residues. The CDR3 sequence is CASSLTGGGNIQYF. CDR3 DNA: TGTGCCAGCAGTTTGACAGGGGGCGGAAACATTCAGTACTTC.

This chain links TRBV27 with TRBJ2-7; 7 bases match TRBD1. Germline assignment: CDR1 MNHEY and CDR2 SMNVEV (reference sequence). V lost 5 bases to trimming and J lost 2 bases; unmatched junction nucleotides: 3. This CDR3 comprises 13 residues. The CDR3 region is CASSGDRAYEQYF. DNA of the CDR3: TGTGCCAGCAGTGGGGACAGAGCCTACGAGCAGTACTTC.

With respect to this clone: Different DNA sequences within this sample yield the same CDR3. The rearrangement joins TRBV27 to TRBJ1-1; no reliable D call. CDR3 length: 14 amino acids. Germline loops: CDR1 MNHEY, CDR2 SMNVEV (reference sequence). Deletions cut 2 bases from V and 2 bases from J, with 9 bases between. The CDR3 nucleotides are TGTGCCAGCAGTTTACTGGGCGGCAACACTGAAGCTTTCTTT. It translates to CASSLLGGNTEAFF.

The V and J genes are TRBV2 and TRBJ2-7, with D perhaps TRBD2 (5 bases). V was trimmed by 2 bases and J by 3 bases, leaving 11 bases between them. This CDR3 contains 14 residues. Germline lookup yields CDR1 SNHLY and CDR2 FYNNEI. In nucleotides, the CDR3 is TGTGCCAGCAGTGAAACCGGACTCATCTACGAGCAGTACTTC. Encoded protein: CASSETGLIYEQYF. The full variable domain, completed using reference TRBV2 and TRBJ2-7, is EPEVTQTPSHQVTQMGQEVILRCVPISNHLYFYWYRQILGQKVEFLVSFYNNEISEKSEIFDDQFSVERPDGSNFTLKIRSTKLEDSAMYFCASSETGLIYEQYFGPGTRLTVT.

The chain uses TRBV5-1 and TRBJ2-7; D is undetermined. The V end lost 1 base, the J end lost 3 bases, and 14 bases lay between the germline ends. Looked up from germline, CDR1 is SGHRS and CDR2 is YFSETQ. The CDR3 has 15 residues. CDR3 coding DNA: TGCGCCAGCAGCTTGTCAGAAGGGCGGATCTACGAGCAGTACTTC. It encodes CASSLSEGRIYEQYF.

This chain uses TRBV2 with TRBJ1-1; D not resolved. V lost 5 bases, J lost 4 bases, and 17 bases lay in between. The CDR3 is 15 residues long. Germline assignment: CDR1 SNHLY and CDR2 FYNNEI. This CDR3 reads CASSLPRADLTEAFF. CDR3 in DNA: TGTGCCAGCAGTCTACCTCGGGCAGATCTCACTGAAGCTTTCTTT. The entire variable domain, with the rest obtained from reference TRBV2 and TRBJ1-1, is as follows: EPEVTQTPSHQVTQMGQEVILRCVPISNHLYFYWYRQILGQKVEFLVSFYNNEISEKSEIFDDQFSVERPDGSNFTLKIRSTKLEDSAMYFCASSLPRADLTEAFFGQGTRLTVV.

The V call is TRBV27, the J call TRBJ1-2; 10 bases are shared with TRBD1. This CDR3 has 14 amino acids. Germline loops: CDR1 MNHEY, CDR2 SMNVEV (reference sequence). The junction had 4 bases not matched to a gene; V was cut back by 2 bases and J by 7 bases. The CDR3 loop is CASSLDRGLSGYTF. The CDR3 DNA sequence: TGTGCCAGCAGTTTAGACAGGGGGCTGAGTGGCTACACCTTC.

V usage is TRBV6-1 and J usage is TRBJ2-1; unclear D gene. CDR3 length: 13 amino acids. Trimming took off 7 bases at V and 6 bases at J, with 13 bases between the two ends. Germline values: CDR1 MNHNS, CDR2 SASEGT. The CDR3 protein is CASKGYSGNEQFF. The CDR3 DNA follows: TGTGCCAGCAAAGGATATTCGGGCAATGAGCAGTTCTTC.

This chain's CDR3 is CASSQSDRAYSNQPQHF. The CDR3 nucleotides read TGCGCCAGCAGCCAATCGGATCGGGCCTATAGCAATCAGCCCCAGCATTTT. The chain uses TRBV4-1 and TRBJ1-5; D uncertain. The ends were cut back, 2 bases at V and 0 bases at J, with 14 bases in the middle. Germline loops: CDR1 MGHRA, CDR2 YSYEKL. The CDR3 has 17 residues.

V and J are TRBV7-6 and TRBJ2-1; no definite D call. Trimming left V 3 bases short and J 5 bases short, with 8 bases between. Per the germline V gene, CDR1 is SGHVS and CDR2 is FNYEAQ. This CDR3 is built from 13 residues. Here the CDR3 reads CASSFLENNEQFF. CDR3 in DNA: TGTGCCAGCAGCTTTTTGGAGAACAATGAGCAGTTCTTC.

The genes are TRBV29-1 and TRBJ1-2; D ambiguous. Germline values: CDR1 SQVTM, CDR2 ANQGSEA. Trimming removed 2 bases at V and 8 bases at J, with 3 bases between. The CDR3 contains 9 residues. CDR3 nucleotides: TGCAGCGTTGAAAAAGGCTACACCTTC. This gives the protein CSVEKGYTF.

This sequence joins TRBV5-6 and TRBJ2-7; 9 bases match TRBD2. The CDR3 sequence is 18 residues long. Trimming removed 1 base from V and 3 bases from J; junction bases left unmatched: 14. Germline assignment: CDR1 SGHDT and CDR2 YYEEEE. CDR3 protein: CASSLFGTSPRVGYEQYF. The CDR3 DNA reads TGTGCCAGCAGCTTGTTCGGGACTAGCCCTCGGGTGGGCTACGAGCAGTACTTC.

The rearrangement links TRBV11-3 to TRBJ2-7, with TRBD2 identical over 14 bases. Trimming cost V 0 bases and J 2 bases; bases outside gene matches: 6. This CDR3 has 18 residues. Germline assignment: CDR1 SGHNT and CDR2 YENEEA. DNA of the CDR3: TGTGCCAGCAGCTTAGATAAGACTAGCGGGAGGGCCCCCTACGAGCAGTACTTC. It translates to CASSLDKTSGRAPYEQYF. The full variable domain, its missing parts supplied by reference TRBV11-3 and TRBJ2-7, is EAGVVQSPRYKIIEKKQPVAFWCNPISGHNTLYWYLQNLGQGPELLIRYENEEAVDDSQLPKDRFSAERLKGVDSTLKIQPAELGDSAVYLCASSLDKTSGRAPYEQYFGPGTRLTVT.

This clone was seen once. The V gene is TRBV29-1, the J gene TRBJ2-3, with TRBD2 matching 11 bases. The junction had 25 bases not matched to a gene; V was cut back by 4 bases and J by 4 bases. Germline CDR1 reads SQVTM; CDR2 reads ANQGSEA. CDR3 length: 21 residues. CDR3: CSVVVVGLGSGRAEAADTQYF. Written as DNA, the CDR3 is TGCAGCGTTGTTGTGGTCGGTTTGGGTAGCGGGAGGGCCGAGGCGGCAGATACGCAGTATTTT.

J is TRBJ2-7 and V is TRBV11-2; maybe TRBD1 (6 bases). This CDR3 spans 14 amino acids. V gave up 1 base and J gave up 5 bases, with 12 bases separating them. Germline CDR1 and CDR2: SGHAT and FQNNGV. The CDR3 reads CASSLVATGHEQYF. The CDR3 region has the DNA TGTGCCAGCAGCTTAGTCGCGACAGGACACGAGCAGTACTTC.

J is TRBJ2-1 and V is TRBV15, with D possibly matching TRBD1 (5 bases). This CDR3 has 15 amino acids. Trimming stripped 4 bases from V and 8 bases from J, with 18 bases between. Germline lookup yields CDR1 LNHNV and CDR2 YYDKDF (reference sequence). CDR3 sequence (DNA): TGTGCCACCAGCAAGGACATCCTTCTTGTCGATGAGCAGTTCTTC. It encodes CATSKDILLVDEQFF.

J is TRBJ2-2 and V is TRBV7-9; perhaps TRBD2 as D (6 bases). Germline V CDR1 and CDR2: SEHNR, FQNEAQ (reference sequence). V gave up 3 bases and J gave up 15 bases, with 20 bases separating them. CDR3 length equals 14 residues. CDR3 loop: CASSLMRRTPGVFF. Written as DNA, the CDR3 is TGTGCCAGCAGCTTGATGAGGAGGACTCCGGGGGTGTTTTTT.

V gene TRBV28 combines with J gene TRBJ1-5; the D gene is possibly TRBD1 (5 bases). The CDR3 spans 16 residues. Trimming pared 6 bases from V and 0 bases from J, leaving 15 bases between. Germline loops: CDR1 MDHEN, CDR2 SYDVKM. The CDR3 spells CASSLDSQYSNQPQHF. In DNA, the CDR3 is TGTGCCAGCAGCCTAGACAGCCAATATAGCAATCAGCCCCAGCATTTT.

This sequence joins TRBV25-1 and TRBJ2-7, with D tentatively TRBD1 (6 bases). The CDR3 loop spans 13 amino acids. Germline-derived CDR1 and CDR2 are MGHDK and SYGVNS. Trimming cost V 4 bases and J 1 base, with 8 bases left between them. CDR3 in amino acids: CASSAQGSYEQYF. The CDR3 nucleotides are TGTGCCAGCAGTGCACAGGGATCCTACGAGCAGTACTTC.

The chain couples TRBV7-6 to TRBJ2-7; 11 nucleotides line up with TRBD2. Unmatched junction bases numbered 6, after V lost 5 bases and J lost 3 bases. Germline CDR1 reads SGHVS; CDR2 reads FNYEAQ. The CDR3 runs 15 residues. CDR3 nucleotide sequence: TGTGCCAGCAGCAACAGACTAGCGGGGTACTACGAGCAGTACTTC. The encoded protein is CASSNRLAGYYEQYF.

V is TRBV7-9 and J is TRBJ2-7; D not resolved. Germline CDR1 and CDR2: SEHNR and FQNEAQ (reference sequence). The CDR3 is 15 amino acids. V was pared by 1 base and J by 5 bases, with 15 bases between. The CDR3 here is CASSLVTSATNEQYF. DNA of the CDR3: TGTGCCAGCAGCTTAGTTACCTCAGCAACCAACGAGCAGTACTTC.

For this clone: Within the sample, other DNA sequences also encode this same CDR3. This sequence joins TRBV4-1 and TRBJ2-3; a possible D gene is TRBD2 (5 bases). CDR3 length equals 13 residues. Germline lookup yields CDR1 MGHRA and CDR2 YSYEKL. Trimming cost V 0 bases and J 6 bases, with 7 bases left between them. The CDR3 DNA follows: TGCGCCAGCAGCCAAGAGTCGGGGGATACGCAGTATTTT. Its protein product is CASSQESGDTQYF.

This rearrangement joins TRBV7-8 to TRBJ2-1; D perhaps matches TRBD2 (6 bases). The CDR3 sequence is 14 residues long. Trimming cost V 5 bases and J 2 bases, with 10 bases left between them. Germline CDR1 is SGHVS and CDR2 is FQNEAQ. The CDR3 reads CASSPGTPYNEQFF. Written as DNA, the CDR3 is TGTGCCAGCAGCCCCGGGACTCCCTACAATGAGCAGTTCTTC.

CDR3 in DNA: TGTGCCTGGAGTGTCGGACAGGGGGAATACAATGAGCAGTTCTTC. Protein product: CAWSVGQGEYNEQFF. The J gene is TRBJ2-1, the V gene TRBV30, with 10 nucleotides matching TRBD1. V lost 0 bases, J lost 4 bases, and 3 bases stayed unmatched. Germline V lookup: CDR1 GTSNPN, CDR2 SVGIG (reference sequence). There are 15 residues in the CDR3.

The chain combines TRBV2 with TRBJ2-7; TRBD2 matches 10 bases. The germline V gene encodes CDR1 SNHLY and CDR2 FYNNEI. Trimming removed 10 bases from V and 1 base from J; junction bases left unmatched: 7. The CDR3 length is 14 residues. The DNA of the CDR3 is TGTGCCATTACCCCTAGCGGGAGTTCCTACGAGCAGTACTTC. Protein product: CAITPSGSSYEQYF. Based on the CDR3 plus reference TRBV2 and TRBJ2-7, the full variable domain is EPEVTQTPSHQVTQMGQEVILRCVPISNHLYFYWYRQILGQKVEFLVSFYNNEISEKSEIFDDQFSVERPDGSNFTLKIRSTKLEDSAMYFCAITPSGSSYEQYFGPGTRLTVT.

The CDR3 sequence: CASSQPPPNNQPQHF. The DNA for the CDR3 is TGTGCCAGCAGTCAACCCCCTCCCAATAACCAGCCCCAGCATTTT. The chain has TRBV6-6 and TRBJ1-5; D is uncertain. V lost 5 bases to trimming and J lost 7 bases, with 18 bases between them. This CDR3 region has 15 residues. CDR1 is MNHNY, CDR2 SVGAGI, per germline (reference sequence).

This sequence joins TRBV28 and TRBJ2-5; D gene unclear. Germline CDR1 reads MDHEN; CDR2 reads SYDVKM. V lost 6 bases, J lost 1 base, and 12 bases lay in between. The length of the CDR3 is 14 residues. Here the CDR3 DNA reads TGTGCCAGCAGCCCCCCGGGCAGCCAAGAGACCCAGTACTTC. Translated, it gives CASSPPGSQETQYF.

The chain has TRBV5-4 and TRBJ1-1, with no clear D. V dropped 2 bases and J dropped 3 bases, with 5 bases sitting between them. Germline assignment: CDR1 SGHNT and CDR2 YYREEE (reference sequence). There are 12 residues in the CDR3. CDR3 bases: TGTGCCAGCAGCTTCGTGGACACTGAAGCTTTCTTT. Protein sequence: CASSFVDTEAFF.

J is TRBJ2-1 and V is TRBV27; D might be TRBD1 or TRBD2, each matching 6 bases. The germline gives CDR1 MNHEY, CDR2 SMNVEV (reference sequence). V gave up 5 bases and J gave up 0 bases, with 14 bases separating them. There are 16 residues in the CDR3. Here the CDR3 DNA reads TGTGCCAGCAGTCTCGAGGGGGGAATCTCCTACAATGAGCAGTTCTTC. Its translation is CASSLEGGISYNEQFF.

This clone was observed a single time. The rearrangement links TRBV7-9 to TRBJ1-1; D gene uncertain. This CDR3 contains 13 residues. Trimming pared 5 bases from V and 3 bases from J, leaving 10 bases between. CDR1 and CDR2 (germline): SEHNR, FQNEAQ (reference sequence). CDR3 sequence: CASSPEMDTEAFF. The CDR3, as DNA: TGTGCCAGCAGCCCAGAGATGGACACTGAAGCTTTCTTT.

The CDR3 protein is CASSFGTVNQPQHF. The CDR3 DNA follows: TGTGCCAGCAGCTTTGGGACAGTGAATCAGCCCCAGCATTTT. The V gene is TRBV5-6, the J gene TRBJ1-5, with 7 bases aligning to TRBD1. J lost 4 bases, V lost 2 bases, and 3 bases had no gene match. CDR1 and CDR2 (germline): SGHDT, YYEEEE. The CDR3 totals 14 residues.